The rows below give T cell receptor beta chains drawn from one sample of a study of OX40 agonist ivuxolimab in advanced cancers. Clones were read by immunoSEQ multiplex PCR, and TCRdb kept only the in-frame ones, dropping some. This table holds 30,000 to 35,000 clones, around four fifths found once. The material was CD4+ or CD8+ T cells sorted from blood, obtained in a trial of the OX40 agonist ivuxolimab. These receptors came from an adult with an advanced solid tumor such as melanoma, head and neck, liver or kidney cancer. Both conserved end residues are part of each CDR3. A D gene is named only where the DNA matches it firmly. Only some rows state a clone size, as once, few, many or a class for expanded clones.

v_gene	d_gene	j_gene	abundance	CDR3nt	CDR3aa
TRBV28	TRBD1	TRBJ2-1	large	TGTGCCAGCAGCTCGCGACAGGGATTCCCCAATGAGCAGTTCTTC	CASSSRQGFPNEQFF
TRBV10-3	TRBD1	TRBJ2-7	.	TGTGCCAGCAGCGAAACGACAGGGTTGGTCTACGAGCAGTACTTC	CASSETTGLVYEQYF
TRBV27	TRBD2	TRBJ2-7	.	TGTGCCAGCAGTTACTTCGGGGGAGGGGCTCTCTACGAGCAGTACTTC	CASSYFGGGALYEQYF
TRBV28	TRBD2	TRBJ2-1	.	TGTGCCAGCAGTCCCCGGGACTACGTTGGTGAGCAGTTCTTC	CASSPRDYVGEQFF
TRBV7-9	.	TRBJ1-2	.	TGTGCCAGCAGCCTCCGCAATAACTATGGCTACACCTTC	CASSLRNNYGYTF
TRBV29-1	.	TRBJ1-2	.	TGCAGCGTTCCCGGGTTCGGTGGCTACACCTTC	CSVPGFGGYTF
TRBV6-1	.	TRBJ1-2	.	TGTGCCAGCAGTGAATTCGACAGGACCCCTTCCTATGGCTACACCTTC	CASSEFDRTPSYGYTF
TRBV27	.	TRBJ2-7	.	TGTGCCAGCAGTAGTGCCCTGGGGCAGGGGATTGACGAGCAGTACTTC	CASSSALGQGIDEQYF
TRBV5-6	TRBD1	TRBJ2-7	.	TGTGCCAGCAGCCTTTCTTTGGGACAGGGGGCGGGGGAGCAGTACTTC	CASSLSLGQGAGEQYF
TRBV29-1	TRBD1	TRBJ2-3	.	TGCAGCGTTTGGCCACCCGTTAAACCGGGACAGCTCACAGATACGCAGTATTTT	CSVWPPVKPGQLTDTQYF
TRBV7-9	.	TRBJ2-1	.	TGTGCCAGCACCCTGACAGCCTCCTACAATGAGCAGTTCTTC	CASTLTASYNEQFF
TRBV7-9	.	TRBJ2-3	many	TGTGCCAGCAGCCCGTCCGGCACCCCGACAGATACGCAGTATTTT	CASSPSGTPTDTQYF
TRBV2	TRBD1	TRBJ1-4	.	TGTGCCAGCAGTGACGCACAGGACAGGCCCTTAGATGAAAAACTGTTTTTT	CASSDAQDRPLDEKLFF
TRBV5-1	TRBD2	TRBJ2-1	medium-sized	TGCGCCAGCAGCGCGGGGACTAGCGGGGGCTTTGGTGAGCAGTTCTTC	CASSAGTSGGFGEQFF
TRBV7-9	.	TRBJ2-1	.	TGTGCCAGCAGCCGGAGCTCCTACAATGAGCAGTTCTTC	CASSRSSYNEQFF
TRBV9	TRBD1	TRBJ1-4	.	TGTGCCAGCAGCCCCGAGACAGGGACTAATGAAAAACTGTTTTTT	CASSPETGTNEKLFF
TRBV6-5	.	TRBJ2-5	.	TGTGCCAGCAGAGGGGGGTTGACAGAGACCCAGTACTTC	CASRGGLTETQYF
TRBV27	.	TRBJ1-5	.	TGTGCCAGCAGTTTCGTCTACAATCAGCCCCAGCATTTT	CASSFVYNQPQHF
TRBV27	TRBD1	TRBJ2-7	.	TGTGCCAGCAGTTTCAGGGGGAGCTCCTACGAGCAGTACTTC	CASSFRGSSYEQYF
TRBV28	TRBD2	TRBJ2-1	.	TGTGCCAGCAGTCTTAGCGGGAGGGCTTACAATGAGCAGTTCTTC	CASSLSGRAYNEQFF
TRBV7-8	.	TRBJ1-2	once	TGTGCCAGCAGCTTACGGGCTGTTTATGGCTACACCTTC	CASSLRAVYGYTF
TRBV7-9	.	TRBJ2-5	.	TGTGCCAGCAGCTTTAGGGAGTCGGGAGAGACCCAGTACTTC	CASSFRESGETQYF